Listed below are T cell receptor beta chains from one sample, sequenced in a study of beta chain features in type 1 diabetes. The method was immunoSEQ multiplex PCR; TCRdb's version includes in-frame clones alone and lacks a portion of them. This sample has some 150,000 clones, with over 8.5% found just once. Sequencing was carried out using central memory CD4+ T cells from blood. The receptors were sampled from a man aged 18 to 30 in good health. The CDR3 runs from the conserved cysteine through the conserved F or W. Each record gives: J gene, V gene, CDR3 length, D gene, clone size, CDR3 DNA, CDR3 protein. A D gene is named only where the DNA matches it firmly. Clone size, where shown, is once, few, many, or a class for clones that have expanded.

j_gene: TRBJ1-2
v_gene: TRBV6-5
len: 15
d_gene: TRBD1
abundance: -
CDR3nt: TGTGCCAGCAGTTATTCATCCGGACAGGGTGGTGGCTACACCTTC
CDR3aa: CASSYSSGQGGGYTF

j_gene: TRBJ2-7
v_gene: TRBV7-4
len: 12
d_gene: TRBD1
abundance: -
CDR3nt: TGTGCCAGCAGCAAACAGGGGGTCGAGCAGTACTTC
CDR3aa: CASSKQGVEQYF

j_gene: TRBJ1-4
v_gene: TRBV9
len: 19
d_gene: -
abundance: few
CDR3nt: TGTGCCAGCAGCGTTAAGGTAGTCGAGGGGCGAGCAACTAATGAAAAACTGTTTTTT
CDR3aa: CASSVKVVEGRATNEKLFF

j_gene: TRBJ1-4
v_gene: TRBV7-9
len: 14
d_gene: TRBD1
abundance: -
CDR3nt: TGTGCCAGCAGCTCGACAGGGGGTAATGAAAAACTGTTTTTT
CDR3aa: CASSSTGGNEKLFF

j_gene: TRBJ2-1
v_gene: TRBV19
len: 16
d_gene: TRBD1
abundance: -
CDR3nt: TGTGCCAGTAGTACCCAAGGGACAGGGAAAAGCGGTGAGCAGTTCTTC
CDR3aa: CASSTQGTGKSGEQFF

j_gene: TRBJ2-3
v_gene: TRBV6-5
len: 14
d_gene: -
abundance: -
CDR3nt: TGTGCCAGCAGTTACTCCCAGGGTAGATATACGCAGTATTTT
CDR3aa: CASSYSQGRYTQYF

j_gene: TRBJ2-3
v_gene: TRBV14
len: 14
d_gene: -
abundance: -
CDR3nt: TGTGCCAGCAGCCAAGATCTACAGGTGAATACGCAGTATTTT
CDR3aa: CASSQDLQVNTQYF

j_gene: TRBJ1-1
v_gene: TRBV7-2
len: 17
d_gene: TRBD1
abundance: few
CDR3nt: TGTGCCAGCAGCTTATATGGGCAGGGGGCTGTAGCCACTGAAGCTTTCTTT
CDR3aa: CASSLYGQGAVATEAFF

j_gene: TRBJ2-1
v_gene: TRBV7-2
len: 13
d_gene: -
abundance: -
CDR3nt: TGTGCCAGCAGCTTAGTGGTTCGAGTCGAGCAGTTCTTC
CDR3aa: CASSLVVRVEQFF

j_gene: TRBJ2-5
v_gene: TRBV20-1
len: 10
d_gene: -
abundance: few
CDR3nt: TGCAGTGCTCCCCAAGAGACCCAGTACTTC
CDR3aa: CSAPQETQYF

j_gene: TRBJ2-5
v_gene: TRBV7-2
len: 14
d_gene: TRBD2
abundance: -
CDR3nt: TGTGCCAGCAGCTTAGGCGGGGGACAAGAGACCCAGTACTTC
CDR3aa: CASSLGGGQETQYF

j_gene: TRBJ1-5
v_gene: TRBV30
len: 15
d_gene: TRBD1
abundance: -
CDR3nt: TGTGCCTGGACCGGGACAGGGGGCGGGAATCAGCCCCAGCATTTT
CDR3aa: CAWTGTGGGNQPQHF

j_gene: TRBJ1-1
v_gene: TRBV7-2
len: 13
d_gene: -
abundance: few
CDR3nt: TGTGCCAGCACCGGACAGTCTTACACTGAAGCTTTCTTT
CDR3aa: CASTGQSYTEAFF

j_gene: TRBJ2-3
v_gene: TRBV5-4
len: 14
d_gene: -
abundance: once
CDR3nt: TGTGCCAGCAGCTTGACAGGGAGCACAGATACGCAGTATTTT
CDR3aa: CASSLTGSTDTQYF

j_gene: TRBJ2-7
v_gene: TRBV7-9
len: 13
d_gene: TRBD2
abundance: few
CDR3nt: TGTGCCAGCAGCCCGACTAGCGGGTACGAGCAGTACTTC
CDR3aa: CASSPTSGYEQYF

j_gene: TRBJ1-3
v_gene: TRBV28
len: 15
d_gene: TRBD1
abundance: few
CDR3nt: TGTGCCAGCAGCCTCGGCGGGACAGGGGTAGGCACCATATATTTT
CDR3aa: CASSLGGTGVGTIYF

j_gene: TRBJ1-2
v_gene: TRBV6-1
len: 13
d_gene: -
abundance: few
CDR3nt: TGTGCCAGCAGCCCGACAGGTTCCTATGGCTACACCTTC
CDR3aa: CASSPTGSYGYTF

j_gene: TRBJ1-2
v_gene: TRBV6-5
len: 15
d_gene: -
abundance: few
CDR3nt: TGTGCCAGCAGCACCGACAGGAGCCCTAACTATGGCTACACCTTC
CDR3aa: CASSTDRSPNYGYTF

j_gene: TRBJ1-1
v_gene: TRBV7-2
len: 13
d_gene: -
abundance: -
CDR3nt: TGTGCCAGCAGCTTGGGTGTAAAGGGGGAAGCTTTCTTT
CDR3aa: CASSLGVKGEAFF

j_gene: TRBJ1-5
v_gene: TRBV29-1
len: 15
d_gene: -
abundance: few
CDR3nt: TGCAGCGTCCTCGGGTTCATCTATAGCAATCAGCCCCAGCATTTT
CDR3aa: CSVLGFIYSNQPQHF

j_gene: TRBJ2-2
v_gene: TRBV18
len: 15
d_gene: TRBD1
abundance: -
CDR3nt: TGTGCCAGCTCCCTGCGGACAGGGAGGACCGGGGAGCTGTTTTTT
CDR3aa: CASSLRTGRTGELFF

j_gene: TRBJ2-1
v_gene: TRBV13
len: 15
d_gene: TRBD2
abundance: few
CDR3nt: TGTGCCAGCAGCTTAGGCCAGTGGGAGGGAAACGCGCAGTTCTTC
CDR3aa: CASSLGQWEGNAQFF

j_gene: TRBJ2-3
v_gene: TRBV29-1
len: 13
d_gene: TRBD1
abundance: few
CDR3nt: TGCGTCGTTGACAGGGGCGGGACAGATACGCAGTATTTT
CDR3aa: CVVDRGGTDTQYF

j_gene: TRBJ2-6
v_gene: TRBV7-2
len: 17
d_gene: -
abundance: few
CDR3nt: TGTGCCAGCAGCCCCACCGACAGGCGCTCTGGGGCCAACGTCCTGACTTTC
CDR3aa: CASSPTDRRSGANVLTF

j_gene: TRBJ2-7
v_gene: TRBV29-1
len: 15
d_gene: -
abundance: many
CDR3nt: TGCAGCGTTGAAGATCCAACCCGGGCTTCCTACGAGCAGTACTTC
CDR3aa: CSVEDPTRASYEQYF

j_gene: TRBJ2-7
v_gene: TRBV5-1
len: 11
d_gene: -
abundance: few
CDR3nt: TGCGCCAGCAGCTTGGCCTACGAGCAGTACTTC
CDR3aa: CASSLAYEQYF

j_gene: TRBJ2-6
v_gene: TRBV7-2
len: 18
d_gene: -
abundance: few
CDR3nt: TGTGCCAGCAGAATCCAGGGTTCATTACTCTCTGGGGCCAACGTCCTGACTTTC
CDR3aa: CASRIQGSLLSGANVLTF

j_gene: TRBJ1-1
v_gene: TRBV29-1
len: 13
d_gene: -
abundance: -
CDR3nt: TGCAGCGTTGAACCCCAGGCTAACACTGAAGCTTTCTTT
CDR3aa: CSVEPQANTEAFF

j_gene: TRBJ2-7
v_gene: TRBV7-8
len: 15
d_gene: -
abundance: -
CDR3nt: TGTGCCAGCAGCTTACCCGGGACGGAGGCCTACGAGCAGTACTTC
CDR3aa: CASSLPGTEAYEQYF

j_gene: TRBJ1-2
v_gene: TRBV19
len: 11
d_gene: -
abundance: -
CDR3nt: TGTGCCAGTAGTATTAAGGGTGGCTACACCTTC
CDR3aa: CASSIKGGYTF

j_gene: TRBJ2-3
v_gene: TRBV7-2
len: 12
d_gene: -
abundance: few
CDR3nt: TGTGCCAGCAGCGCGACCTCAGATACGCAGTATTTT
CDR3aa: CASSATSDTQYF

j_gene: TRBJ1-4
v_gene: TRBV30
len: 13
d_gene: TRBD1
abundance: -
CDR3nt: TGTGCCTGGGAGGACAGGGGGTATGAAAAACTGTTTTTT
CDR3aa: CAWEDRGYEKLFF

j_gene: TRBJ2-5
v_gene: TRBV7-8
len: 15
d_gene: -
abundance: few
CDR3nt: TGTGCCAGCACCGGTACTCCGGGATTCCAAGAGACCCAGTACTTC
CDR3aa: CASTGTPGFQETQYF

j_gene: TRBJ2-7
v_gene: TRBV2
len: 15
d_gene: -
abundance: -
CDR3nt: TGTGCCAGCAGTGTTCGGACAGCCGTCACCTACGAGCAGTACTTC
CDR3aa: CASSVRTAVTYEQYF

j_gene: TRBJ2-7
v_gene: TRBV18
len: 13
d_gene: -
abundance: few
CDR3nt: TGTGCCAGCTCACCTAGGGCGGGGATCGAGCAGTACTTC
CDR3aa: CASSPRAGIEQYF

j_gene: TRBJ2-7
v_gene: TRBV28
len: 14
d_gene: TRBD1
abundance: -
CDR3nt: TGTGCCAGCAGTAGGACAGGGTTCGGGTACGAGCAGTACTTC
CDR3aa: CASSRTGFGYEQYF

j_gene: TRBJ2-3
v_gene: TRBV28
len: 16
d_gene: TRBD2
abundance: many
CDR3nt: TGTGCCAGCAGGGGGGTGGGACTAGCGGGCACAGATACGCAGTATTTT
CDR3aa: CASRGVGLAGTDTQYF

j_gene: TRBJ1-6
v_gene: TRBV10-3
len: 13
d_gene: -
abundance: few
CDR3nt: TGTGCCATCAGTGGACGGACTAATTCACCCCTCCACTTT
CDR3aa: CAISGRTNSPLHF

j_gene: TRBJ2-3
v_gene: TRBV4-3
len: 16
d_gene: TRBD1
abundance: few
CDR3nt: TGCGCCAGCAGCCAAGACTTGGGACAGGGACCAGAAACGCAGTATTTT
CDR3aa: CASSQDLGQGPETQYF

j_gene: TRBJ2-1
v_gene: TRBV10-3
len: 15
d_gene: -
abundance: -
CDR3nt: TGTGCCACCAGAGGTAGCGGTCTCTCCTACAATGAGCAGTTCTTC
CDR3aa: CATRGSGLSYNEQFF

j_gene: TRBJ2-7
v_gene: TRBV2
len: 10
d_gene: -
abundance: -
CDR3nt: TGTGCCAGCAGTGGGACGGAGCAGTACTTC
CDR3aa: CASSGTEQYF

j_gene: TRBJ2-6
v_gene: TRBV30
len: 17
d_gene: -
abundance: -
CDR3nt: TGTGCCTGGCGGATCCATGGCACCTCCTCTGGGGCCAACGTCCTGACTTTC
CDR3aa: CAWRIHGTSSGANVLTF